Ten or more counts support the clone carrying this TCR beta chain. Its antigen is as yet unknown. The sample comes from a study of T cells in Graves' hyperthyroidism and ophthalmopathy. Across the whole study: Any treatment followed the collection of peripheral blood at initial diagnosis.

Patients with ophthalmopathy all had a Clinical Activity Score of at least 3, a NOSPECS grade of at least 4 and duration under 3 months. Clinicians diagnosed patients from clinical symptoms, serum thyroxine and TRAb, thyroid ultrasound and orbital computed tomography. The germline V gene encodes CDR1 SEHNR and CDR2 FQNEAQ (reference sequence). CDR3 size: 14 residues. Trimming removed 2 bases from V and 5 bases from J, with 13 bases in between. Amplification of TCR beta CDR3 regions used RNA as the template. Researchers ran a first-round RT-PCR on the TCR CDR3 using the HTBI primer set. TCRdb re-derived calls from the multiplex PCR reads in MiXCR, one entry per CDR3 protein. The sample comprises under 400,000 distinct CDR3 sequences, approximately 16% of which are singletons, and approximately 20% rests with the top ten. Overall study findings and caveats: Blood also held most thyroid clonotypes expanded beyond 0.001.

Sequenced: blood. The clonotype was recovered from a woman aged 55-70 years with Graves' ophthalmopathy. The rearrangement joins TRBV7-9 to TRBJ2-7, with TRBD2 as a possible D gene (6 bases). In nucleotides, the CDR3 is TGTGCCAGCAGCTTAAACGCGGGGATGAACGAGCAGTACTTC. It translates to CASSLNAGMNEQYF.